This TCR beta chain was sequenced for a study of response to subunit inactivated influenza vaccine. Study results and caveats: The authors put forward the suggestion that each seasonal influenza vaccination may bring in only a limited number of new T cells.

Germline loops: CDR1 MNHEY, CDR2 SVGEGT. This CDR3 is 14 amino acids long. The V end was cut by 2 bases, the J end by 7 bases, with 14 bases between. TCRdb itself ran the RT-PCR reads through MiXCR, one entry per CDR3 protein. The table has 650,000 to 800,000 distinct CDR3 sequences, approximately 15% seen once. With regard to this clonotype: Antigen unknown.

Sequencing was performed on PBMCs from blood, taken less than 15 days before vaccination. The TCR sequence derives from a man aged 45-65 years who received an inactivated influenza vaccine. The gene calls are TRBV6-2 or TRBV6-3 and TRBJ2-5; D is unclear. The CDR3 DNA reads TGTGCCAGCAGTTACCGCGTACAACCTGGGACCCAGTACTTC. It codes for CASSYRVQPGTQYF.